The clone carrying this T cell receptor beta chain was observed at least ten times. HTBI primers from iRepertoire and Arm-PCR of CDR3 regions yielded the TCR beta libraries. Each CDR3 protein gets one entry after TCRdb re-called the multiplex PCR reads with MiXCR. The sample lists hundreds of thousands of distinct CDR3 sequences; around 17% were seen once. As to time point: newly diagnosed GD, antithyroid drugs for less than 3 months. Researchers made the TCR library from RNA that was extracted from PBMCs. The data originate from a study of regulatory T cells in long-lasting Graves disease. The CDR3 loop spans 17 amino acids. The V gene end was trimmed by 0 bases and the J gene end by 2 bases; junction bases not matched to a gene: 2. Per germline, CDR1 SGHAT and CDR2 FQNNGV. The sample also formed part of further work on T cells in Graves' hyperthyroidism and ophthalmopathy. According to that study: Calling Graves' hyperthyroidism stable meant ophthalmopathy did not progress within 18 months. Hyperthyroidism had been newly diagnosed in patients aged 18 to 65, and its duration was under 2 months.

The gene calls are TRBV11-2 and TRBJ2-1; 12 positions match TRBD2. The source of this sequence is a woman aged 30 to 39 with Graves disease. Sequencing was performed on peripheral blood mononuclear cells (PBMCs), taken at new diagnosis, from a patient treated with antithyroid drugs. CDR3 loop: CASSLDPSGRAYNEQFF. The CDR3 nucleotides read TGTGCCAGCAGCTTAGACCCTAGCGGGAGGGCCTACAATGAGCAGTTCTTC.